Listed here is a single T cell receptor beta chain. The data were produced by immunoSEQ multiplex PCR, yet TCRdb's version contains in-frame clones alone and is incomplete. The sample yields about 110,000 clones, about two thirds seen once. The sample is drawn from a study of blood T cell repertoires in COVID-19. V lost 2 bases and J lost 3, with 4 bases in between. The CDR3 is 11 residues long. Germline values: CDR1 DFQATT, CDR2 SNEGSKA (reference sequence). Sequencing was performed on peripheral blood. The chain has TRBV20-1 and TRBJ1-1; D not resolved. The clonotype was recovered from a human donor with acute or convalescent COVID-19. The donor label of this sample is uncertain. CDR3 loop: CSARSDTEAFF. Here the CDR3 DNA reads TGCAGTGCTAGATCGGACACTGAAGCTTTCTTT.